The next 16 T cell receptor beta chains were all read from a single sample in a study of blood T cell repertoires in COVID-19. Using immunoSEQ multiplex PCR, the repertoire was profiled, and TCRdb retains in-frame clones only, with some absent. The repertoire holds around 59,000 clones, with around 73% as singletons. Material: peripheral blood. Receptors originate from a man at least 80 years old with acute or convalescent COVID-19.

The CDR3 reads CSVEQGYGPSYEQYF. CDR3 coding DNA: TGCAGCGTAGAACAGGGATACGGCCCCTCCTACGAGCAGTACTTC. The V and J genes are TRBV29-1 and TRBJ2-7; perhaps TRBD1 as D (6 bases). Trimming took off 6 bases at V and 0 bases at J, with 18 bases between the two ends. Germline CDR1 SQVTM, CDR2 ANQGSEA. There are 15 residues in the CDR3.

The chain combines TRBV5-4 with TRBJ2-7, with TRBD2 matching 8 bases. The V and J ends lost 2 bases and 2 bases, in that order; junction bases with no gene match: 3. Germline V CDR1 and CDR2: SGHNT, YYREEE (reference sequence). This CDR3 region has 14 residues. CDR3 sequence: CASSFGGGPYEQYF. The CDR3 region has the DNA TGTGCCAGCAGCTTTGGCGGGGGGCCCTACGAGCAGTACTTC.

The chain carries TRBV28 and TRBJ1-1, with no clear D. This CDR3 region has 11 residues. Germline assignment: CDR1 MDHEN and CDR2 SYDVKM. V was pared by 3 bases and J by 3 bases, with 2 bases between. The CDR3 loop reads CASSFDTEAFF. The CDR3 nucleotides are TGTGCCAGCAGTTTCGACACTGAAGCTTTCTTT.

This chain connects TRBV19 to TRBJ1-5; D is uncertain. Germline V gene lookup returns CDR1 LNHDA and CDR2 SQIVND (reference sequence). This CDR3 has 15 residues. V was shortened by 0 bases and J by 2 bases, with 8 bases between the two germline ends. Here the CDR3 DNA reads TGTGCCAGTAGTATAGATCTAACCGGCAATCAGCCCCAGCATTTT. Protein product: CASSIDLTGNQPQHF.

The rearrangement uses TRBV13 and TRBJ2-3; D possibly corresponds to TRBD2 (5 bases). The CDR3 contains 14 residues. Germline V gives CDR1 PRHDT, CDR2 FYEKMQ (reference sequence). Trimming removed 8 bases at V and 1 base at J, with 13 bases between. The CDR3 loop reads CASDTSDGTDTQYF. CDR3 nucleotide sequence: TGTGCCAGCGACACTAGTGATGGCACAGATACGCAGTATTTT.

The chain links TRBV19 to TRBJ2-1; tentative D call: TRBD2 (6 bases). This CDR3 contains 16 residues. The V gene lost 5 bases and the J gene lost 0 bases, with 14 bases spanning the gap. In germline, CDR1 is LNHDA, CDR2 SQIVND (reference sequence). The CDR3 DNA sequence: TGTGCCAGTAGTCAGTCTAGCGAGAGCTCCTACAATGAGCAGTTCTTC. This codes for CASSQSSESSYNEQFF.

With respect to this clone: A junction end diverges from the germline sequence, so it may reflect a read error. The chain is built from TRBV2 and TRBJ2-3, with a tentative D call TRBD2 (6 bases). Germline V lookup: CDR1 SNHLY, CDR2 FYNNEI. The CDR3 sequence is 14 residues long. The CDR3 bases are TGTGCCAGCAGTGGGACCGGGAGCAAAGATACGCAGTATTTT. Translated, it gives CASSGTGSKDTQYF.

V is TRBV27 and J is TRBJ1-6, with D unresolved. V lost 2 bases and J 13 bases, leaving 15 bases between the germline ends. Germline V gene lookup returns CDR1 MNHEY and CDR2 SMNVEV (reference sequence). The CDR3 contains 14 residues. The DNA of the CDR3 is TGTGCCAGCAGTTTAGGGCCCTCCGTGGGTCCCCTCCACTTT. Amino acid sequence: CASSLGPSVGPLHF.

The chain carries TRBV18 and TRBJ2-7; TRBD1 aligns across 10 bases. Germline V lookup: CDR1 KGHSH, CDR2 LQKENI. V gave up 3 bases and J gave up 7 bases; unmatched junction bases: 15. This CDR3 comprises 17 residues. Here the CDR3 reads CASSPSPDRGLRNEQYF. The CDR3 DNA reads TGTGCCAGCTCACCGAGTCCCGACAGGGGGCTAAGAAATGAGCAGTACTTC.

CDR3 nucleotides: TGTGCCATCCGGGACTACAATGAGCAGTTCTTC. Encoded protein: CAIRDYNEQFF. The rearrangement links TRBV21-1 to TRBJ2-1; the D segment call TRBD2 is taken from the table without a DNA check. TRBV21-1 is a recognized pseudogene. The CDR3 consists of 11 residues.

The J gene is TRBJ2-2, the V gene TRBV9; perhaps TRBD2 as D (6 bases). The CDR3 extends over 16 amino acids. The V end lost 4 bases, the J end lost 8 bases, and 21 bases lay between the germline ends. CDR1 is SGDLS and CDR2 is YYNGEE in the germline V gene. The CDR3 sequence: CASSTSSGLFGGELFF. In DNA form, the CDR3 reads TGTGCCAGCAGCACTAGCTCAGGACTCTTCGGGGGGGAGCTGTTTTTT.

This chain connects TRBV7-9 to TRBJ1-5; TRBD1 aligns across 10 bases. Germline V gene data show CDR1 as SEHNR and CDR2 as FQNEAQ (reference sequence). The CDR3 is 16 residues long. The junction had 6 bases not matched to a gene; V was cut back by 2 bases and J by 5 bases. CDR3 sequence (DNA): TGTGCCAGCAGCTTAAGGACAGGGGGTGAGGATCAGCCCCAGCATTTT. Its protein product is CASSLRTGGEDQPQHF.

This chain joins TRBV27 and TRBJ1-6, with 7 nucleotides matching TRBD1. The CDR3 covers 14 residues. The J segment lost 6 bases and the V segment lost 4 bases, leaving 3 bases of the junction unmatched. Germline-derived CDR1 and CDR2 are MNHEY and SMNVEV (reference sequence). The CDR3 DNA reads as TGTGCCAGCAGTTGGGCAGGGGGTAATTCACCCCTCCACTTT. Protein product: CASSWAGGNSPLHF.

This clone was counted once. This rearrangement joins TRBV2 to TRBJ1-2; TRBD1 matches at 9 bases. Germline CDR1 reads SNHLY; CDR2 reads FYNNEI. V lost 11 bases to trimming and J lost 4 bases; unmatched junction nucleotides: 11. This CDR3 region has 14 residues. CDR3 protein: CAGTTGGAGYGYTF. The CDR3 DNA follows: TGTGCCGGAACTACAGGGGGCGCAGGCTATGGCTACACCTTC.

In its sample, this clone was seen once. The V call is TRBV19, the J call TRBJ1-2; tentative D call: TRBD1 (5 bases). The CDR3 totals 13 residues. The V end was cut by 6 bases, the J end by 6 bases, with 14 bases between. Germline values: CDR1 LNHDA, CDR2 SQIVND (reference sequence). The CDR3 loop is CASRAGRSDGYTF. The DNA for the CDR3 is TGTGCCAGTAGGGCGGGACGGTCGGATGGCTACACCTTC.

The chain has TRBV10-1 and TRBJ2-7; a weak D match, TRBD1 (6 bases). The CDR3 extends over 15 amino acids. Germline V gene data show CDR1 as WNHNN and CDR2 as SYGVQD (reference sequence). V dropped 4 bases and J dropped 6 bases, with 19 bases sitting between them. In DNA form, the CDR3 reads TGCGCCAGCAGTGCAACAGGGTCCCCCGACCTCGAGCAGTACTTC. Translating it yields CASSATGSPDLEQYF.